Sequencing of this TCR beta chain was carried out in a study of OX40 agonist ivuxolimab in advanced cancers. Germline V gene sequence: CDR1 MNHNS, CDR2 SASEGT. V shed 0 bases, J shed 4 bases, and the junction held 4 bases outside the gene matches. The CDR3 has 16 amino acids. The repertoire was sequenced with immunoSEQ multiplex PCR; TCRdb's copy has only in-frame clones and lacks some. This sample has tens of thousands of clones, with 94% found just once. The chain has TRBV6-1 and TRBJ2-3; TRBD2 agrees at 10 bases. The source was CD4+ or CD8+ T cells sorted from blood, collected in a trial of the OX40 agonist ivuxolimab. This TCR was sampled from an adult with an advanced solid tumor such as melanoma, head and neck, liver or kidney cancer. CDR3 DNA sequence: TGTGCCAGCAGTGAAGCGCAAGCGGGGGGGCCAGATACGCAGTATTTT. This encodes CASSEAQAGGPDTQYF.